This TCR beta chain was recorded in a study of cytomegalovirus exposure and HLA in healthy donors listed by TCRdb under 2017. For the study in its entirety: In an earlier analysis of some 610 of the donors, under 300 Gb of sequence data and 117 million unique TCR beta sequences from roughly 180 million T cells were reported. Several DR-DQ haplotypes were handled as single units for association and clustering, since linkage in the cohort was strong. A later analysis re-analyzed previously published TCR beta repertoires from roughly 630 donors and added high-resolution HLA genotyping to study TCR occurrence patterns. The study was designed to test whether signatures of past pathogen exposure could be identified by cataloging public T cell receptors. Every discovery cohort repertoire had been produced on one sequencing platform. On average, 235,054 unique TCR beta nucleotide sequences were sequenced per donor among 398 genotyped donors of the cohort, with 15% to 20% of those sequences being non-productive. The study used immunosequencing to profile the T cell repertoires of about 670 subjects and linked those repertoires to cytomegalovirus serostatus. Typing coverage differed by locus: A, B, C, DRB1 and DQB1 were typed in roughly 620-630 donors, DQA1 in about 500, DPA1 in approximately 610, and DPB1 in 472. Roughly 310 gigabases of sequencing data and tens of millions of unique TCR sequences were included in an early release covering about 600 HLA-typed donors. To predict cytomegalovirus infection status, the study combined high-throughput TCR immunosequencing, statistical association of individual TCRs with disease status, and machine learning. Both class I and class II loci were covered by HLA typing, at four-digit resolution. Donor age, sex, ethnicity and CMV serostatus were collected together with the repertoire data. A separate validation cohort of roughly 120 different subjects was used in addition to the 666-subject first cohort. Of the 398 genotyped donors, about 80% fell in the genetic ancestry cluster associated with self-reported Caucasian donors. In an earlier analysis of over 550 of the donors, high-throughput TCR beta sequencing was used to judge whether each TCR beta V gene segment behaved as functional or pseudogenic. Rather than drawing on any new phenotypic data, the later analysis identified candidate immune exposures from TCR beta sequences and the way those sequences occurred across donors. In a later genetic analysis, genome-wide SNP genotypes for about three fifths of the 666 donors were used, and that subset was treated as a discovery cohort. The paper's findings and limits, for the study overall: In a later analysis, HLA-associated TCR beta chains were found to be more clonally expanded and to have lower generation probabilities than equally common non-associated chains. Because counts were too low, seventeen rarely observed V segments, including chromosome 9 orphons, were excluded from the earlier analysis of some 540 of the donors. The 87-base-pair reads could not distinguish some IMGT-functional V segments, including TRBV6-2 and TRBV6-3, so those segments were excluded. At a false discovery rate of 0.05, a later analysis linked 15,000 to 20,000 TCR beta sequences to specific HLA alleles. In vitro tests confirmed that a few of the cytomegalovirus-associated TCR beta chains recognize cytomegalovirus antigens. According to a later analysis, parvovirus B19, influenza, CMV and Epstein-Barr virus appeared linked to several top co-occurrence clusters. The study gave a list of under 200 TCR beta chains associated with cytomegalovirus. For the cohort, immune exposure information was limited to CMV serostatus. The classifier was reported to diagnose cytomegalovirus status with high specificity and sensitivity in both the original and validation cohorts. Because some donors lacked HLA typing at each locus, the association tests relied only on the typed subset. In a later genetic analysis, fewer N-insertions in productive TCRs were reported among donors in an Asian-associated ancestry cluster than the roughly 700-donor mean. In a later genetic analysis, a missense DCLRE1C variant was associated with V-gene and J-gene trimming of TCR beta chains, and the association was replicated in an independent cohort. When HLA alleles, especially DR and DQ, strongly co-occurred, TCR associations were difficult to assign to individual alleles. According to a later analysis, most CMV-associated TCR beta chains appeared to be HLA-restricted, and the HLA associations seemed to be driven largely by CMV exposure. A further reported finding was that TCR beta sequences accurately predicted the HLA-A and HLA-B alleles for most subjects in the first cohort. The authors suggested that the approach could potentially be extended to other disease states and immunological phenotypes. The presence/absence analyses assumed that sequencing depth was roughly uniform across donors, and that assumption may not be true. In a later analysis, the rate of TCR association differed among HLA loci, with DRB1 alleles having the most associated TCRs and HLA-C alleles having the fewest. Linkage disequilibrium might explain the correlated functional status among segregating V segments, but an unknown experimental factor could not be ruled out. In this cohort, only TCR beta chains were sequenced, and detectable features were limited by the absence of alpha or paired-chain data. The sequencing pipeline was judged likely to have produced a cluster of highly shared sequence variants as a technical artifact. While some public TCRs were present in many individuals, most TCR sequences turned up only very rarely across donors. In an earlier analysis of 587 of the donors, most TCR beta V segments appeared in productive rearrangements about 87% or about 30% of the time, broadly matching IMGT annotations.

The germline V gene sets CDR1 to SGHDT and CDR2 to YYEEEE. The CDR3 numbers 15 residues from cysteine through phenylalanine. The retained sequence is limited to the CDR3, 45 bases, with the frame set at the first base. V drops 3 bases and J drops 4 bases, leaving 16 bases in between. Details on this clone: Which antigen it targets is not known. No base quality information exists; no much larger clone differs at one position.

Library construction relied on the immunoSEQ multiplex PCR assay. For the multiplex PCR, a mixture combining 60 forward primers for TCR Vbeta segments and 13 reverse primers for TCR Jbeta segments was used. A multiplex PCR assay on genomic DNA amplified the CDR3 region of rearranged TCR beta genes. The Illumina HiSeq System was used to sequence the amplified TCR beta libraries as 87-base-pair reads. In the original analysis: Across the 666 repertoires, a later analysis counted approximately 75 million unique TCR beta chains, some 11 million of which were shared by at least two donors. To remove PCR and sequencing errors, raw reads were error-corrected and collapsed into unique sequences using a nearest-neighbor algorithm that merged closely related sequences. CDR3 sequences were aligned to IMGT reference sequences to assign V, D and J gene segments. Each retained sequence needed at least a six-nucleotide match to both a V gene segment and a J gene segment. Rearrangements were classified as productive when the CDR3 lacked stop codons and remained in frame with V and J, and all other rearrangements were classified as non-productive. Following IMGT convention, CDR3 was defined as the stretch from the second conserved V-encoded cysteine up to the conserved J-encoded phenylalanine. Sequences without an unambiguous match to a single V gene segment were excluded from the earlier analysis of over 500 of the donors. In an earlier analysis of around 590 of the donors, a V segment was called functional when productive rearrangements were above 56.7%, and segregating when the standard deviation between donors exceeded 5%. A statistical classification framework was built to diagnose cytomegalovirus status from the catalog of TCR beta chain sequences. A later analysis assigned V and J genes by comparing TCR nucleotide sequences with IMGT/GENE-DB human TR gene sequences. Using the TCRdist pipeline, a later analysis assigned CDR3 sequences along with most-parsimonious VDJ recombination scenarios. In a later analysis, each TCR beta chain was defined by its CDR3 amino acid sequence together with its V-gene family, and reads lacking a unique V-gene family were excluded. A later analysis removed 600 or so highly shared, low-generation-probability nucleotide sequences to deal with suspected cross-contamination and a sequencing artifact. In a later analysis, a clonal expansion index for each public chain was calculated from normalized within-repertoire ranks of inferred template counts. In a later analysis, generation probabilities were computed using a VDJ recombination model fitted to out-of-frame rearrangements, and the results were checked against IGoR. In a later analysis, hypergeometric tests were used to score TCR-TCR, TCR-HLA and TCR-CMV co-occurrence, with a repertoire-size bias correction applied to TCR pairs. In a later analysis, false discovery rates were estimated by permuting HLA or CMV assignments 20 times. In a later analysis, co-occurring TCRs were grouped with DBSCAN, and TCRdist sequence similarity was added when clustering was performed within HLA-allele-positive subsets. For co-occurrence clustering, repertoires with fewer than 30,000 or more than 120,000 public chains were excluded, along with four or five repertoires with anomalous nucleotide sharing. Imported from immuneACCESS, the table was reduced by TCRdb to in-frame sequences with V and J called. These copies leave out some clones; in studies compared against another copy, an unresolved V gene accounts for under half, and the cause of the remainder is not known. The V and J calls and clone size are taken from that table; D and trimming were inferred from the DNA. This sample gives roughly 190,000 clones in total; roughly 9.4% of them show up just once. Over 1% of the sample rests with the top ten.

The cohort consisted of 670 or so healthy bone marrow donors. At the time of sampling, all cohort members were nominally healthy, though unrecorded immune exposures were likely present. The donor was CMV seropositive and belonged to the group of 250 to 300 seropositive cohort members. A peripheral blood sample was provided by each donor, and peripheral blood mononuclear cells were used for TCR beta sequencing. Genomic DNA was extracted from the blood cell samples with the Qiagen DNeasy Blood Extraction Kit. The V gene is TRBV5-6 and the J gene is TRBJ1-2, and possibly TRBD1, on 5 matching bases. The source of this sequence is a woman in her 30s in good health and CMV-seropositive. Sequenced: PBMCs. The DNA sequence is TGTGCCAGCAGCTCGGATACTGACAGAATCTATGGCTACACCTTC. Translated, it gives CASSSDTDRIYGYTF.